This T cell receptor (beta chain) comes out of a study of blood T cells in healthy people across ages. In regard to this clonotype: Its antigen is unidentified. With a much larger clone just one base away, this may be a read error.

For the second PCR, which ran for about 7 to 11 cycles, a sample-barcoded 5' primer and a J-beta primer mix were used. TCRdb re-called the 5' RACE reads through MiXCR, storing one row per CDR3 protein. The table records 450,000 to 700,000 distinct CDR3 sequences, 27% of them present only once. Study-wide results and caveats: Unsorted PBMC material precluded a definitive naive versus antigen-experienced comparison. When set beside aged donors, long-lived donors presented more naive CD4+ cells and higher diversity.

Germline CDR1 reads MGHDK; CDR2 reads SYGVNS. This CDR3 contains 14 residues. What was sequenced was blood. The TCR comes from a woman aged 70 to 79 in good health. The V gene is TRBV25-1, the J gene TRBJ2-4, with TRBD1 matching 8 bases. The DNA of the CDR3 is TGTGCCAGCAGAACAGGGGGGAGTTGGGACATTCATTACTTC. Amino acid sequence: CASRTGGSWDIHYF. The full variable domain, with the rest looked up from reference TRBV25-1 and TRBJ2-4, is EADIYQTPRYLVIGTGKKITLECSQTMGHDKMYWYQQDPGMELHLIHYSYGVNSTEKGDLSSESTVSRIRTEHFPLTLESARPSHTSQYLCASRTGGSWDIHYFGAGTRLSVL.